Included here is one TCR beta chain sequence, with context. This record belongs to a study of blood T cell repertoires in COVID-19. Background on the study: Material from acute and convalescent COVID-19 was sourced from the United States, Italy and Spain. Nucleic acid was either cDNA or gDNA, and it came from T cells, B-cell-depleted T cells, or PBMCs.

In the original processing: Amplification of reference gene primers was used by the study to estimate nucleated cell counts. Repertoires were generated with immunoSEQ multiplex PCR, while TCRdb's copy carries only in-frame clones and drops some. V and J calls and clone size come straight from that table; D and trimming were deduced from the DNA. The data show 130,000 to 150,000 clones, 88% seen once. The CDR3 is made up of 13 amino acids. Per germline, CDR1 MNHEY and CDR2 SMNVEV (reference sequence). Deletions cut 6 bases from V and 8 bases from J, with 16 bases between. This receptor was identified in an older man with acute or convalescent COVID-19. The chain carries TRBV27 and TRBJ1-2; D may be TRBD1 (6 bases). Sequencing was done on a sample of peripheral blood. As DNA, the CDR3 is TGTGCCAGCAGACCCTCACAGGGCGGAGGCTACACCTTC. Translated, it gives CASRPSQGGGYTF.